The T cell receptor (beta chain) described here comes from a study of CD8+CD57+ T cells in acquired aplastic anemia. Across the whole study: DNA per sorted CD4+ or CD8+ sample ranged roughly 0.19 to 30 ug, averaging around 3.1 ug. Healthy donors had, on average, approximately 9.9 million reads for their CD4+ cells.

In regard to this clonotype: Its antigen is as yet unknown.

Study-wide results and caveats: Patient and control CD8+ Simpson's diversity was not significantly different. Patients and controls shared nearly 30 CD8+ CDR3 sequences, highly expressed in patients.

Using genomic DNA as the template, TCR beta VDJ and CDR3 profiling was carried out. TCRdb analysed the reads with MiXCR anew, one entry per CDR3 protein. The sample has around 230,000 distinct CDR3 sequences, 61% seen once. Specimen: sorted CD4+, CD8+, or CD8+CD57+ T cells (not recorded which) from PBMCs. This receptor was taken from a human donor in good health.

CDR3 nucleotide sequence: TGTGCCACCAGTGAATCGGGACAGGGCCGAGAGACCCAGTACTTC. Protein sequence: CATSESGQGRETQYF. This sequence joins TRBV24-1 and TRBJ2-5; 9 nucleotides agree with TRBD1. Germline CDR1 reads KGHDR; CDR2 reads SFDVKD. This CDR3 spans 15 amino acids. V lost 4 bases to trimming and J lost 4 bases; unmatched junction nucleotides: 6.